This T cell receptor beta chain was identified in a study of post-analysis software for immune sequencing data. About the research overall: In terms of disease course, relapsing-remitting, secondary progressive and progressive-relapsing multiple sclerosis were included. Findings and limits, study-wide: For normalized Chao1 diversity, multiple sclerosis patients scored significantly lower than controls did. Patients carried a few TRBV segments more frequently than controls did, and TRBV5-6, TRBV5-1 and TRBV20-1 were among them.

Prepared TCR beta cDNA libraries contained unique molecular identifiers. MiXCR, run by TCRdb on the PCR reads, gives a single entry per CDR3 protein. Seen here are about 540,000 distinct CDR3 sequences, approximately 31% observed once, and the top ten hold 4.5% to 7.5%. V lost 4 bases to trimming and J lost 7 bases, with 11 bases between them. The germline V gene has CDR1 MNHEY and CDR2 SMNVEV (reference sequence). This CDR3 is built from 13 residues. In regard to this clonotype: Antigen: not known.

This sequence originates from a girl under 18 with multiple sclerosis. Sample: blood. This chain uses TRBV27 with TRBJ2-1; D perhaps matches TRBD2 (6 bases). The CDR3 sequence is CASSSGLSNEQFF. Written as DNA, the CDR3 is TGTGCCAGCAGTTCGGGACTTTCAAATGAGCAGTTCTTC.